Included here is one T cell receptor beta chain sequence, with context. Seattle patient enrollment occurred during active infection, with longitudinal follow-up thereafter. The entry originates in a study of blood T cell repertoires in COVID-19. Across the study: There were acute and convalescent COVID-19 samples, and they came from the United States, Italy and Spain. T cells, B-cell-depleted T cells, or PBMCs supplied cDNA or gDNA.

Per germline, CDR1 SNHLY and CDR2 FYNNEI. This CDR3 is 12 amino acids long. The junction had 9 bases not matched to a gene; V was cut back by 9 bases and J by 7 bases. In the authors' methods: Estimated nucleated cell counts came from reference gene primer amplification. Generated by immunoSEQ multiplex PCR, the TCRdb table keeps only in-frame clones and is missing some. For V, J and clone size, that table is used; D and trimming come from the DNA. Among about 50,000 clones listed, approximately 81% were seen once. The material sequenced was peripheral blood. The sequence was collected from a woman of 80 years or more with COVID-19, enrolled during active disease. The gene calls are TRBV2 and TRBJ2-7, with TRBD2 identical over 7 bases. The CDR3 nucleotides read TGTGCCAGTTGTCATGGACTAGGGGAGCAGTACTTC. Amino acids: CASCHGLGEQYF.